The clone carrying this T cell receptor (beta chain) was seen just once. The sample's time point: after neoadjuvant nivolumab, at surgical resection. These newly diagnosed stage II-IVA oral cavity squamous cell carcinoma patients had no prior systemic or radiation treatment. Cohort: HPV-negative, locally advanced oral cavity squamous cell carcinoma patients. This sample is drawn from a study of neoadjuvant anti-PD-1 for oral cavity cancer. The wider study: Before surgery, most patients got three to four biweekly 3 mg/kg nivolumab doses. Non-progressing patients received a fourth nivolumab dose near day 43, then surgery on days 50-56.

Using immunoSEQ multiplex PCR, the repertoire was profiled, and TCRdb retains in-frame clones only, with some absent. Of approximately 13,000 clones in the sample, 71% were seen once. The receptor was isolated from a person between 40 and 85 years old with oral cavity squamous cell carcinoma. Source: PBMCs, taken after nivolumab (anti-PD-1) treatment.

CDR3 sequence: CASSLSGVLGELFF. Written as DNA, the CDR3 is TGTGCCAGTAGTTTGTCAGGGGTTCTCGGGGAGCTGTTTTTT. V gene TRBV19 combines with J gene TRBJ2-2; D possibly corresponds to TRBD1 (6 bases). Trimming removed 5 bases at V and 7 bases at J, with 14 bases between. Germline CDR1 reads LNHDA; CDR2 reads SQIVND (reference sequence). The CDR3 extends over 14 amino acids.